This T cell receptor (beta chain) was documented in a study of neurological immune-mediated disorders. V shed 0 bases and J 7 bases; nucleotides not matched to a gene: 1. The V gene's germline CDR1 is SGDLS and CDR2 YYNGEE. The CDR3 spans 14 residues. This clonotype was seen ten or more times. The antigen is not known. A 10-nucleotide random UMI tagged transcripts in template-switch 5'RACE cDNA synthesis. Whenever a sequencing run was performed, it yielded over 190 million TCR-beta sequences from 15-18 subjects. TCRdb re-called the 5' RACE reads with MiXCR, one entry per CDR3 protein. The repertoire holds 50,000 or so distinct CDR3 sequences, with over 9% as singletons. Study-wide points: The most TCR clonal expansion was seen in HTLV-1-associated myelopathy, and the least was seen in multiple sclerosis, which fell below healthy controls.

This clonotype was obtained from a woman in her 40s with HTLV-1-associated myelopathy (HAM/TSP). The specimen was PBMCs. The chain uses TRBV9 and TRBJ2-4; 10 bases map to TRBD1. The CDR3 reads CASSVAGQGNIQYF. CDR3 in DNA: TGTGCCAGCAGCGTAGCGGGACAGGGGAACATTCAGTACTTC.